This entry lists 16 T cell receptor beta chains sequenced from one sample in a study of blood T cell repertoires in COVID-19. Method: immunoSEQ multiplex PCR; TCRdb's copy keeps in-frame clones and lacks some. The sample holds over 130,000 clones; 70% to 80% are singletons and the top ten take 9%. The specimen was peripheral blood. The receptors originated from a woman aged 45-60 years with active or convalescent COVID-19.

This chain uses TRBV7-9 with TRBJ2-1, with 10 bases aligning to TRBD2. The CDR3 extends over 16 amino acids. V was pared by 4 bases and J by 7 bases, with 10 bases of the junction left unmatched. The germline gives CDR1 SEHNR, CDR2 FQNEAQ (reference sequence). CDR3 loop: CASSSPERGGRNEQFF. The DNA for the CDR3 is TGTGCCAGCAGCTCCCCGGAGCGGGGGGGCCGTAATGAGCAGTTCTTC.

The chain employs TRBV7-2 and TRBJ1-5; no reliable D call. V lost 6 bases to trimming and J lost 4 bases, with 13 bases between them. The length of the CDR3 is 14 residues. Germline loops: CDR1 SGHTA, CDR2 FQGNSA. CDR3 sequence (DNA): TGTGCCAGCAGTCCCGGACGGGGAAATCAGCCCCAGCATTTT. Residues: CASSPGRGNQPQHF.

The J gene is TRBJ1-6, the V gene TRBV2; tentatively, D is TRBD1 (6 bases). The germline CDR1 and CDR2 sequences are SNHLY and FYNNEI. Trimming removed 2 bases from V and 9 bases from J, with 14 bases in between. The CDR3 runs 15 residues. The CDR3 spells CASSELAGATSPLHF. CDR3 bases: TGTGCCAGCAGTGAATTGGCAGGGGCTACTTCACCCCTCCACTTT.

The chain links TRBV5-1 to TRBJ2-3, with D hard to call. This CDR3 has 14 residues. Germline-derived CDR1 and CDR2 are SGHRS and YFSETQ. Trimming took off 0 bases at V and 2 bases at J, with 7 bases between the two ends. CDR3 loop: CASSLATATDTQYF. Written as DNA, the CDR3 is TGCGCCAGCAGCTTGGCTACAGCCACAGATACGCAGTATTTT.

In its sample, this clone is medium-sized. V usage is TRBV9 and J usage is TRBJ2-1; TRBD1 aligns across 10 bases. With 6 bases clipped from V and 7 bases from J, the junction kept 10 bases outside the gene matches. CDR3 length equals 15 residues. The germline CDR1 and CDR2 sequences are SGDLS and YYNGEE. The CDR3 protein is CASNPYGQGGNEQFF. DNA of the CDR3: TGTGCCAGCAATCCCTATGGACAGGGGGGGAATGAGCAGTTCTTC.

The chain couples TRBV2 to TRBJ2-1, with 8 bases fitting TRBD2. CDR3 length: 14 residues. V gave up 8 bases and J gave up 8 bases; unmatched junction bases: 11. The V gene's germline CDR1 is SNHLY and CDR2 FYNNEI. In DNA, the CDR3 is TGTGCCAGCTGCCGGCGGGAGGTTGTAGATGAGCAGTTCTTC. Its translation is CASCRREVVDEQFF. Drawing the rest from reference TRBV2 and TRBJ2-1, the complete variable domain is EPEVTQTPSHQVTQMGQEVILRCVPISNHLYFYWYRQILGQKVEFLVSFYNNEISEKSEIFDDQFSVERPDGSNFTLKIRSTKLEDSAMYFCASCRREVVDEQFFGPGTRLTVL.

The chain carries TRBV27 and TRBJ2-6; perhaps TRBD2 as D (5 bases). Germline V gives CDR1 MNHEY, CDR2 SMNVEV (reference sequence). Trimming pared 2 bases from V and 0 bases from J, leaving 11 bases between. The CDR3 is 17 residues long. The CDR3 here is CASSLATRDSGANVLTF. In DNA form, the CDR3 reads TGTGCCAGCAGTTTAGCAACTAGGGACTCTGGGGCCAACGTCCTGACTTTC.

V is TRBV28 and J is TRBJ1-4; TRBD1 matches 9 bases. CDR3 length equals 15 residues. CDR1 MDHEN and CDR2 SYDVKM come from the germline V gene. V trimming: 2 bases; J trimming: 6 bases; junction bases outside the gene matches: 4. The CDR3: CASSLDRGYDEKLFF. CDR3 bases: TGTGCCAGCAGTTTAGACAGGGGGTATGATGAAAAACTGTTTTTT.

V and J are TRBV18 and TRBJ1-1; D ambiguous. V was clipped by 1 base and J by 0 bases, with 12 bases between them. The CDR3 spans 16 residues. The germline CDR1 and CDR2 sequences are KGHSH and LQKENI. The CDR3 nucleotides read TGTGCCAGCTCACCACGGGCTCCGGGGATGAACACTGAAGCTTTCTTT. Translating it yields CASSPRAPGMNTEAFF.

This chain joins TRBV15 and TRBJ1-2; TRBD1 might be the D (5 bases). The CDR3 runs to 15 residues. Germline V gene data show CDR1 as LNHNV and CDR2 as YYDKDF (reference sequence). V gave up 0 bases and J gave up 7 bases, with 15 bases separating them. The CDR3 DNA reads as TGTGCCACCAGCAGAGATCGGGACTCCCTCCCTGGCTACACCTTC. Translating it yields CATSRDRDSLPGYTF.

The gene calls are TRBV7-5 and TRBJ1-2. TRBV7-5 is a pseudogene locus. The CDR3 loop spans 14 amino acids. The CDR3 region has the DNA TGTGTCAGAAGCTTTCGGAGTTTCGACTATGGCTACACCTTC. Residues: CVRSFRSFDYGYTF.

This rearrangement joins TRBV6-2 or TRBV6-3 to TRBJ1-2, with D tentatively TRBD1 (6 bases). V lost 6 bases, J lost 4 bases, and 18 bases lay in between. The CDR3 is 15 amino acids. Germline CDR1 is MNHEY and CDR2 is SVGEGT. CDR3 sequence (DNA): TGTGCCAGCAGCCGACAACAGGGTACCGGCTATGGCTACACCTTC. It is translated as CASSRQQGTGYGYTF.

The V call is TRBV28, the J call TRBJ1-5, with 7 nucleotides matching TRBD1. V lost 6 bases and J lost 1; bases outside the gene matches: 6. The CDR3 contains 15 residues. In germline, CDR1 is MDHEN, CDR2 SYDVKM. CDR3 bases: TGTGCCAGCAGGACAACAGGGGTAAGCAATCAGCCCCAGCATTTT. Its protein is CASRTTGVSNQPQHF.

V is TRBV14 and J is TRBJ2-1; TRBD1 aligns across 9 bases. J gave up 6 bases and V 3 bases, and 24 bases lay outside the gene matches. The germline CDR1 and CDR2 sequences are SGHDN and FVKESK. There are 21 residues in the CDR3. The CDR3 DNA reads TGTGCCAGCAGCCAGGAATTACCGGGACAGGGATACTACCGAGCTGGCAATGAGCAGTTCTTC. Its translation is CASSQELPGQGYYRAGNEQFF.

The chain couples TRBV7-6 to TRBJ1-3; TRBD1 matches 7 bases. Germline CDR1 is SGHVS and CDR2 is FNYEAQ. The V segment lost 0 bases and the J segment 1 base; nucleotides outside the gene matches: 12. The CDR3 is 19 amino acids. The DNA for the CDR3 is TGTGCCAGCAGCTTAGCGCTCCTCAGGGGGGTAGGGTCTGGAAACACCATATATTTT. Encoded protein: CASSLALLRGVGSGNTIYF.

This CDR3 reads CASSVGGASEQYF. The CDR3 DNA reads as TGTGCCAGCAGCGTAGGCGGAGCCTCCGAGCAGTACTTC. The V and J genes are TRBV9 and TRBJ2-7, with D unclear. V was shortened by 0 bases and J by 6 bases, with 10 bases between the two germline ends. The CDR3 runs 13 residues. CDR1 is SGDLS and CDR2 is YYNGEE in the germline V gene.